This T cell receptor beta chain was captured by sequencing in a study of blood T cell repertoires in COVID-19 (dated by TCRdb to between 2020 and 2021). Describing the broader study: Collaborator samples came from the United States, Italy and Spain and covered acute and convalescent phases of COVID-19. Where available, HLA class I and class II types were taken from metadata supplied by the sample provider and were not determined by assay-based typing. Deeply sampled blood TCRbeta repertoires from subjects exposed to, actively infected with, or recovered from COVID-19 were included in the dataset. Sample metadata almost always included a de-identified subject ID, COVID-19 status, age in years and sex. Samples were obtained from the ongoing ImmuneRACE study (first 160 participants) and from about 1,300 subjects provided by 6 global collaborators. The material from the prospective study consisted of cDNA or gDNA derived from T cells, B-cell-depleted T cells, or PBMCs. The repertoires were made available in a free public database intended to serve as a resource for research on the immune response to SARS-CoV-2.

The immunoSEQ Assay, a bias-controlled multiplex PCR, was used to amplify TCRbeta CDR3 regions from genomic DNA. The authors processed their data as follows. Nucleated cell counts per sample were estimated from amplification of reference gene primers within the assay. To quantify the absolute abundance of each unique TCRbeta CDR3 rearrangement, sequence reads were collapsed and filtered. Productive Simpson clonality was computed per sample as the square root of Simpson's diversity index over productive rearrangements. TCRdb obtained this table from immuneACCESS and retained in-frame rearrangements with V and J assigned. These tables miss some clones; where compared with another copy, unresolved V genes account for less than half of the shortfall, and the remainder is unexplained. V and J calls and clone size are those listed in that table; D and trimming were worked out from the DNA. Present in this sample are 300,000 to 400,000 clones, approximately 86% of which were seen just once. Under 3% of the sample rests with the top ten.

Collaborating institutions collected whole blood in K2EDTA tubes following their own protocols. For TCRbeta analysis, collaborator samples were shipped as frozen whole blood, as isolated PBMCs, or as DNA extracted from either sample type. Overall study results and their limits: Clinical and demographic metadata were provided uncurated, with the amount varying by source and participant.

The junction carries 12 bases between V and J, which are trimmed by 7 bases and 4 bases respectively. Including cysteine and phenylalanine, the CDR3 has 13 amino acids. The read is trimmed to its CDR3 DNA, 39 bases read in frame from base 1. Via the germline V gene (reference sequence), CDR1 is LNHDA and CDR2 SQIVND. On this clone: The antigen it binds to is not known. No per-base quality is available; no much larger clone lies one base away.

The receptor's source is a human donor in a cohort sampled during active COVID-19. Sequenced sample: peripheral blood. The chain is made from TRBV19 and TRBJ2-3; the D gene is not confidently resolved. The CDR3 reads CASNGGRADTQYF. DNA sequence: TGTGCCAGTAACGGCGGCCGGGCAGATACGCAGTATTTT. With the portions outside the CDR3 filled from the reference TRBV19 and TRBJ2-3 genes, the complete variable region becomes DGGITQSPKYLFRKEGQNVTLSCEQNLNHDAMYWYRQDPGQGLRLIYYSQIVNDFQKGDIAEGYSVSREKKESFPLTVTSAQKNPTAFYLCASNGGRADTQYFGPGTRLTVL.